Listed below are T cell receptor beta chains from one sample, sequenced in a study of blood T cell repertoires in COVID-19. Clones were sequenced by immunoSEQ multiplex PCR, and TCRdb holds only the in-frame ones, with some missing. The repertoire consists of some 100,000 clones, with approximately 86% occurring once and the leading ten covering roughly 12%. Sequencing was done on a sample of peripheral blood. All receptors derive from a woman between 70 and 85 years old with active or convalescent COVID-19. Both conserved end residues are part of each CDR3. A D gene is named only where the DNA matches it firmly. Rows may omit the clone size; those that give it use once, few, many or a size class.

J gene: TRBJ1-2
clone size: .
D gene: TRBD1
V gene: TRBV19
CDR3 DNA: TGTGCCAGTAGACCCGAAGCAGGGGGCTCGTATGGCTACACCTTC
CDR3 protein: CASRPEAGGSYGYTF

J gene: TRBJ2-3
clone size: .
D gene: .
V gene: TRBV12-3/TRBV12-4
CDR3 DNA: TGTGCCAGCAGCCTTCAGACTGTAGATACGCAGTATTTT
CDR3 protein: CASSLQTVDTQYF

J gene: TRBJ1-6
clone size: .
D gene: TRBD1
V gene: TRBV2
CDR3 DNA: TGTGCCAGCAGGGACGACAGGGTTACTTCACCCCTCCACTTT
CDR3 protein: CASRDDRVTSPLHF

J gene: TRBJ2-5
clone size: .
D gene: TRBD1
V gene: TRBV27
CDR3 DNA: TGTGCCAGCAGTTTAGAGGGGGCCGGGCAAGAGACCCAGTACTTC
CDR3 protein: CASSLEGAGQETQYF

J gene: TRBJ2-2
clone size: .
D gene: TRBD1
V gene: TRBV18
CDR3 DNA: TGTGCCAGCTCAGAGACGACAGGGCACACCGGGGAGCTGTTTTTT
CDR3 protein: CASSETTGHTGELFF

J gene: TRBJ2-4
clone size: .
D gene: .
V gene: TRBV6-5
CDR3 DNA: TGTGCCAGCACCCGAGGTGCCGGCAACATTCAGTACTTC
CDR3 protein: CASTRGAGNIQYF

J gene: TRBJ2-1
clone size: .
D gene: .
V gene: TRBV2
CDR3 DNA: TGTGCCAGCAGCCTTGACACACCAGAGCAGTTCTTC
CDR3 protein: CASSLDTPEQFF

J gene: TRBJ2-4
clone size: .
D gene: .
V gene: TRBV6-2/TRBV6-3
CDR3 DNA: TGTGCCAGCAGCGGAACGGGGGGCCGAGCCAAAAACATTCAGTACTTC
CDR3 protein: CASSGTGGRAKNIQYF

J gene: TRBJ2-1
clone size: .
D gene: .
V gene: TRBV5-1
CDR3 DNA: TGCGCCAGCAGCCGGGGGGCTTATACCTACAATGAGCAGTTCTTC
CDR3 protein: CASSRGAYTYNEQFF

J gene: TRBJ2-3
clone size: .
D gene: .
V gene: TRBV14
CDR3 DNA: TGTGCCAGCAGCCAAGATGGGGGCCCGGATACGCAGTATTTT
CDR3 protein: CASSQDGGPDTQYF

J gene: TRBJ1-4
clone size: .
D gene: TRBD1
V gene: TRBV5-4
CDR3 DNA: TGTGCCAGCAGCGCGCGACAGGGGGAGGGTGAAAAACTGTTTTTT
CDR3 protein: CASSARQGEGEKLFF

J gene: TRBJ1-1
clone size: .
D gene: .
V gene: TRBV2
CDR3 DNA: TGTGCCAGCGGGTTGGAGGGTTCCGACACTGAAGCTTTCTTT
CDR3 protein: CASGLEGSDTEAFF

J gene: TRBJ1-2
clone size: once
D gene: TRBD1
V gene: TRBV19
CDR3 DNA: TGTGCCAGTAGTGCAAGGGACAGGTTATATGGCTACACCTTC
CDR3 protein: CASSARDRLYGYTF

J gene: TRBJ1-2
clone size: .
D gene: TRBD1
V gene: TRBV6-1
CDR3 DNA: TGTGCCAGCAGTGAGCCCCTCGAGCCGGGACAGACCCGGATCTATGGCTACACCTTC
CDR3 protein: CASSEPLEPGQTRIYGYTF

J gene: TRBJ2-7
clone size: .
D gene: .
V gene: TRBV11-2
CDR3 DNA: TGTGCCAGCAGCTTTTTCGGGGGTGGGGGCGAGCAGTACTTC
CDR3 protein: CASSFFGGGGEQYF

J gene: TRBJ1-1
clone size: .
D gene: TRBD1
V gene: TRBV5-4
CDR3 DNA: TGTGCCAGCGGCGACCATACAGGGGGGAGAGGGAACACTGAAGCTTTCTTT
CDR3 protein: CASGDHTGGRGNTEAFF

J gene: TRBJ1-6
clone size: .
D gene: .
V gene: TRBV12-1
CDR3 DNA: TGTGCCAGCAGCTTACATTCTGGGACAGGGGAAAAGGGCTCCTATAATTCACCCCTCCACTTT
CDR3 protein: CASSLHSGTGEKGSYNSPLHF

J gene: TRBJ2-7
clone size: .
D gene: TRBD1
V gene: TRBV6-2/TRBV6-3
CDR3 DNA: TGTGCCAGCAGTTACTCGAGTGGGACAGACTACGAGCAGTACTTC
CDR3 protein: CASSYSSGTDYEQYF

J gene: TRBJ2-1
clone size: .
D gene: .
V gene: TRBV18
CDR3 DNA: TGTGCCAGCTCACAAGGGGCTCCATACAATGAGCAGTTCTTC
CDR3 protein: CASSQGAPYNEQFF

J gene: TRBJ2-5
clone size: .
D gene: .
V gene: TRBV27
CDR3 DNA: TGTGCCAGCAGTTTGAATGCGGGGCAAGAGACCCAGTACTTC
CDR3 protein: CASSLNAGQETQYF

J gene: TRBJ2-5
clone size: .
D gene: TRBD2
V gene: TRBV5-6
CDR3 DNA: TGTGCCAGCAGCTTGAAGAGCGGGGTCCGACAAGAGACCCAGTACTTC
CDR3 protein: CASSLKSGVRQETQYF

J gene: TRBJ1-2
clone size: few
D gene: TRBD1
V gene: TRBV6-5
CDR3 DNA: TGTGCCAGCTTCCGTTCAGGGGGCGCAAATGGCTACACCTTC
CDR3 protein: CASFRSGGANGYTF

J gene: TRBJ2-7
clone size: .
D gene: TRBD2
V gene: TRBV11-2
CDR3 DNA: TGTGCCAGCAGTCAAAACCGGGGGGGGTCCTACGAGCAGTACTTC
CDR3 protein: CASSQNRGGSYEQYF

J gene: TRBJ1-4
clone size: .
D gene: TRBD1
V gene: TRBV5-1
CDR3 DNA: TGCGCCAGCAGTTACTCCGGGACAGGGAATGAAAAACTGTTTTTT
CDR3 protein: CASSYSGTGNEKLFF

J gene: TRBJ1-2
clone size: .
D gene: TRBD1
V gene: TRBV6-1
CDR3 DNA: TGTGCCAGCAGTGAAGCTCCGGGACAGGGGAGCTATGGCTACACCTTC
CDR3 protein: CASSEAPGQGSYGYTF

J gene: TRBJ1-2
clone size: .
D gene: .
V gene: TRBV4-3
CDR3 DNA: TGCGCCAGCAGCCCAGCGGAGGGCCTCTATGGCTACACCTTC
CDR3 protein: CASSPAEGLYGYTF

J gene: TRBJ2-2
clone size: .
D gene: .
V gene: TRBV24-1
CDR3 DNA: TGTGCCACCAGTGGTACAGGGTATGCCGGGGAGCTGTTTTTT
CDR3 protein: CATSGTGYAGELFF

J gene: TRBJ1-1
clone size: few
D gene: .
V gene: TRBV5-1
CDR3 DNA: TGCGCCAGCAGCCTACGCCCTGGGAACACTGAAGCTTTCTTT
CDR3 protein: CASSLRPGNTEAFF